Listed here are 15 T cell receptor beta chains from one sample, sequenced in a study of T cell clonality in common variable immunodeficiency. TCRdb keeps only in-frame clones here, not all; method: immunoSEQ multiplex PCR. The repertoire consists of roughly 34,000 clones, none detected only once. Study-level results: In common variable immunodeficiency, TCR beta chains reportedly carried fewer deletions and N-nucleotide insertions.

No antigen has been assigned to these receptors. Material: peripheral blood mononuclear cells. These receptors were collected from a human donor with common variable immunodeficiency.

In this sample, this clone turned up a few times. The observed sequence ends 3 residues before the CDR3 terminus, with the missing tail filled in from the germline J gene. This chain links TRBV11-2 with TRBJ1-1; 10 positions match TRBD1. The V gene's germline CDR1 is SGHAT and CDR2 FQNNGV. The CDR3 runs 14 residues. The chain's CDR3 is CASSLGDRGPEAFF. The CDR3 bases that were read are TGTGCCAGCAGCTTAGGGGACAGGGGTCCCGAA.

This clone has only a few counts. The CDR3 spells CASSLIGGYGYTF. The sequenced CDR3 bases are TGTGCCAGCAGCTTAATAGGGGGCTATGGC. The chain uses TRBV7-3 and TRBJ1-2; D possibly corresponds to TRBD1 (6 bases). The read comes to an end 3 residues before the CDR3 does, leaving the germline J gene to fill in the end. Germline values: CDR1 SGHTA, CDR2 FQGTGA. The length of the CDR3 is 13 residues. Trimming shortened V by 1 base and J by 4 bases, and 7 bases separated the two germline ends.

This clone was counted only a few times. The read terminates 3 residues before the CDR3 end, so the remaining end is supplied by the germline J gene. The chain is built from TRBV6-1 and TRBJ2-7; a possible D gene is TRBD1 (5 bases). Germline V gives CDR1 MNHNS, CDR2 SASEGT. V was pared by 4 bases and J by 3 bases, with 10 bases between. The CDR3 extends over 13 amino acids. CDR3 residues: CASSVDRRYEQYF. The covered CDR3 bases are TGTGCCAGCAGTGTTGACAGACGCTACGAG.

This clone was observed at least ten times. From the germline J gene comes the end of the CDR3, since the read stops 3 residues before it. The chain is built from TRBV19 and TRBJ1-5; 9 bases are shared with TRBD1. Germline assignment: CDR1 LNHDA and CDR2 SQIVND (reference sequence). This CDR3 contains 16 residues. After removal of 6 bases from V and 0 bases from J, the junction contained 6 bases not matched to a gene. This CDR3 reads CASSRDRANSNQPQHF. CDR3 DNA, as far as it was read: TGTGCCAGTAGCCGGGACAGGGCGAATAGCAATCAGCCC.

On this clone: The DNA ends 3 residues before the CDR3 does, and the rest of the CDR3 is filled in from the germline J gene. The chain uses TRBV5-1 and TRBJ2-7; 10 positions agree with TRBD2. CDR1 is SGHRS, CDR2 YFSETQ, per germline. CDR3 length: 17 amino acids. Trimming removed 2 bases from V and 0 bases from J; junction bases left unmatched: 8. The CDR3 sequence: CASSFGATSGSSYEQYF. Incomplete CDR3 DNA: TGCGCCAGCAGCTTTGGGGCGACTAGCGGGTCCTCCTACGAG.

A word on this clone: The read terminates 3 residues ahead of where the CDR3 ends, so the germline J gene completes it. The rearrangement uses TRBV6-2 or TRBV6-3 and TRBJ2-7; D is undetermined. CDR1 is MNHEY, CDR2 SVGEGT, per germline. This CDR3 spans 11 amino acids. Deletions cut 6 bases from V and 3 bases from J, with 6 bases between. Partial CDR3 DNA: TGTGCCAGCAGCCAGATCTACGAG. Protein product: CASSQIYE. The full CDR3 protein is CASSQIYEQYF.

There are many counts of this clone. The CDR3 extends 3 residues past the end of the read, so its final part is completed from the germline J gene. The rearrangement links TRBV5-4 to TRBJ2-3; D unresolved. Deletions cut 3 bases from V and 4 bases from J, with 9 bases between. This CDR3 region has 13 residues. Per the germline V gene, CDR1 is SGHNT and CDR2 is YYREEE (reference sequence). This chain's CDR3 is CASSSELADTQYF. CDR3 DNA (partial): TGTGCCAGCAGCTCCGAGCTTGCAGATACG.

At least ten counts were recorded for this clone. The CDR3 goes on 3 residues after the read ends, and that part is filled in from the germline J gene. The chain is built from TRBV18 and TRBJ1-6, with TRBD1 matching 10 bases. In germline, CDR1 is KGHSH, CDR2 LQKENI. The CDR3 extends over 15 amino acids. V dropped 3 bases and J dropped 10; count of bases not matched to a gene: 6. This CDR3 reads CASSPGTGEWSPLHF. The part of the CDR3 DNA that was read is TGTGCCAGCTCACCGGGGACAGGGGAATGGTCACCC.

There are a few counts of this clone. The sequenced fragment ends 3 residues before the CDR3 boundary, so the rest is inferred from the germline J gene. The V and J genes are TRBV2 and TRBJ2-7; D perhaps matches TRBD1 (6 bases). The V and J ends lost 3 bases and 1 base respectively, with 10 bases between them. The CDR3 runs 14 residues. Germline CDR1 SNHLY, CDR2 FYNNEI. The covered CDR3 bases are TGTGCCAGCAGTGACAGGGGAAGATCCTACGAG. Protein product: CASSDRGRSYE. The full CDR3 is CASSDRGRSYEQYF.

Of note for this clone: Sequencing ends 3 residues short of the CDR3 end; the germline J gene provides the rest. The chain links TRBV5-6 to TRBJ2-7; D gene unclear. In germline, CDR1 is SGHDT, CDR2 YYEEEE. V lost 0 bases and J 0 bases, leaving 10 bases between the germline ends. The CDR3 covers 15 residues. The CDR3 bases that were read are TGTGCCAGCAGCTTGGTGGTAGAAACCTCCTACGAG. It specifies CASSLVVETSYE. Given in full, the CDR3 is CASSLVVETSYEQYF.

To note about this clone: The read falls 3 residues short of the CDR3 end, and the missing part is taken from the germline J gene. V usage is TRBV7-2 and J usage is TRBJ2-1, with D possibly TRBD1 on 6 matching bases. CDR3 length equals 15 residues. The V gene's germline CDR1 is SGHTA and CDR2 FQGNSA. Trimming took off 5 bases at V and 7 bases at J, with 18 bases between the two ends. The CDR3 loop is CASSTQGRTQNEQFF. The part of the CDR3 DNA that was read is TGTGCCAGCAGCACACAGGGTAGAACACAAAATGAG.

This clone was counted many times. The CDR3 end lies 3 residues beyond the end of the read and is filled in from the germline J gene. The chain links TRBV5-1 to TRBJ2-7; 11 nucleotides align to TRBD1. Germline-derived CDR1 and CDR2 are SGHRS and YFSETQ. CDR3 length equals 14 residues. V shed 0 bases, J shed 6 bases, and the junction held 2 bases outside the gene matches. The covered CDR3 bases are TGCGCCAGCAGCTTGGAGGGACAGGGGGGCGAG. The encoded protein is CASSLEGQGGE. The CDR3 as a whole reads CASSLEGQGGEQYF.

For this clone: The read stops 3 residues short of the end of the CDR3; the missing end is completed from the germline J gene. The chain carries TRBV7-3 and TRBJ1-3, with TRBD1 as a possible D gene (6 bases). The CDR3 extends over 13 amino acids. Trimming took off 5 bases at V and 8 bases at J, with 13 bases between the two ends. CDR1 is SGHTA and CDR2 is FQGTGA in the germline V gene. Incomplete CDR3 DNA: TGTGCCAGCAGCCCGGGCAGGGGTTACACC. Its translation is CASSPGRGYT. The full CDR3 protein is CASSPGRGYTIYF.

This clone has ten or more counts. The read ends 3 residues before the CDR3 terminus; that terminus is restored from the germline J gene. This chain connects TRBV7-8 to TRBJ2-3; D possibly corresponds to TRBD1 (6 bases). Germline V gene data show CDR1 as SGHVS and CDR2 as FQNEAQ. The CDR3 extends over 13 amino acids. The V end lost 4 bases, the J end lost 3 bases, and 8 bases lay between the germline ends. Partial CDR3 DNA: TGTGCCAGCAGCTCACAGGGAACAGATACG. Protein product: CASSSQGTDT. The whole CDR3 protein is CASSSQGTDTQYF.

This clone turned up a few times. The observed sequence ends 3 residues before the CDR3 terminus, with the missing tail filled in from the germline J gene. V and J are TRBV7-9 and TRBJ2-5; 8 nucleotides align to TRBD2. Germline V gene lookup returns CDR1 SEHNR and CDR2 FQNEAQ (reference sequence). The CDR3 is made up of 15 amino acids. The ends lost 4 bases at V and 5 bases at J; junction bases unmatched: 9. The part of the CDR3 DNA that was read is TGTGCCAGCAGCTCCCAAGCGGGAGTTTTGGAGACC. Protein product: CASSSQAGVLET. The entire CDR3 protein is CASSSQAGVLETQYF.